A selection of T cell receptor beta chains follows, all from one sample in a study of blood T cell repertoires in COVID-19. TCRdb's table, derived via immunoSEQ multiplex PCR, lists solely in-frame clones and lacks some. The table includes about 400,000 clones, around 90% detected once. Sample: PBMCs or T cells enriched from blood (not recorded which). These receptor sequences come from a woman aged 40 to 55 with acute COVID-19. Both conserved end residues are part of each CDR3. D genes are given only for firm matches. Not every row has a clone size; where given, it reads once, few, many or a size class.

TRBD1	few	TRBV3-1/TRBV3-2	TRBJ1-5	CASSQGTGGGQPQHF	TGTGCCAGCAGCCAAGGTACAGGGGGCGGACAGCCCCAGCATTTT
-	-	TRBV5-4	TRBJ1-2	CASSLVQGDYGYTF	TGTGCCAGCAGCTTGGTTCAGGGTGACTATGGCTACACCTTC
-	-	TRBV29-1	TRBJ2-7	CSALQGYHEQYF	TGCAGCGCGCTCCAGGGGTACCACGAGCAGTACTTC
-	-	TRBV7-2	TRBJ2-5	CASSLAAREETQYF	TGTGCCAGCAGCTTAGCAGCGAGGGAGGAGACCCAGTACTTC
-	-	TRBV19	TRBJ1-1	CASSIGAYTEAFF	TGTGCCAGTAGTATTGGAGCCTACACTGAAGCTTTCTTT
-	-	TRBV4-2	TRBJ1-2	CASSQTLDKGNYGYTF	TGTGCCAGCAGCCAAACCCTGGACAAGGGGAACTATGGCTACACCTTC
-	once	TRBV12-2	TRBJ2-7	CASRRLVREGYEQYF	TGTGCAAGTCGCCGCCTCGTGAGGGAAGGGTACGAGCAGTACTTC
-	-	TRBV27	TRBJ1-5	CASIGGNQPQHF	TGTGCCAGCATCGGAGGCAATCAGCCCCAGCATTTT
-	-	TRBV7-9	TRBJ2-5	CASSLARGGQETQYF	TGTGCCAGCAGCTTAGCGAGGGGGGGTCAAGAGACCCAGTACTTC
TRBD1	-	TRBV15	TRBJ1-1	CATSWADRAEAFF	TGTGCCACCAGCTGGGCCGACAGGGCTGAAGCTTTCTTT
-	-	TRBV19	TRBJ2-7	CASSISGFYEQYF	TGTGCCAGTAGTATTTCGGGATTCTACGAGCAGTACTTC
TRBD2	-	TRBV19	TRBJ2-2	CASTLGLAGNTGELFF	TGTGCCAGTACCCTGGGACTAGCGGGGAACACCGGGGAGCTGTTTTTT
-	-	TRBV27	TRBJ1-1	CASSSQGTEAFF	TGTGCCAGCAGTTCTCAGGGGACTGAAGCTTTCTTT
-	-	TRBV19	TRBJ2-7	CASSIGGEQYF	TGTGCCAGTAGTATCGGGGGCGAGCAGTACTTC
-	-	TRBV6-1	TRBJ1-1	CASSEASRNTEAFF	TGTGCCAGCAGTGAAGCGTCCAGGAATACTGAAGCTTTCTTT
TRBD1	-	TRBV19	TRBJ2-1	CASSTTGVHNEQFF	TGTGCCAGTAGTACGACAGGGGTTCACAATGAGCAGTTCTTC
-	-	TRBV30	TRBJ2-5	CALEGGNSGRETQYF	TGTGCCCTGGAGGGGGGGAACTCGGGTCGGGAGACCCAGTACTTC
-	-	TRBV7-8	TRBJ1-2	CASSPSGSGNYGYTF	TGTGCCAGCAGCCCCTCAGGGTCTGGGAACTATGGCTACACCTTC
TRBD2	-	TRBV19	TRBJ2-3	CASSTMPGLASNTQYF	TGTGCCAGTAGTACCATGCCGGGACTAGCTAGTAATACGCAGTATTTT
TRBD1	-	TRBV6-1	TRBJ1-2	CASSERFGTGDGYTF	TGTGCCAGCAGTGAAAGGTTCGGGACAGGGGATGGCTACACCTTC
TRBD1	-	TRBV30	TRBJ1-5	CAWSALDRGNQPQHF	TGTGCCTGGAGCGCTCTTGACAGGGGCAATCAGCCCCAGCATTTT
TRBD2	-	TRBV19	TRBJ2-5	CASSPVIGGGRETQYF	TGTGCCAGTAGTCCGGTCATCGGCGGGGGACGGGAGACCCAGTACTTC
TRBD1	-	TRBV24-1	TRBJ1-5	CATQGQGNQPQHF	TGTGCCACCCAGGGACAGGGCAATCAGCCCCAGCATTTT
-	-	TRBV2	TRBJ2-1	CASRGDFSYNEQFF	TGTGCCAGCAGAGGCGACTTCTCCTACAATGAGCAGTTCTTC
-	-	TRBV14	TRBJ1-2	CASRISGLGGYTF	TGTGCCAGCAGAATCTCAGGGTTGGGTGGCTACACCTTC
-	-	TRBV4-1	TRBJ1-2	CASSQENSEAYGYTF	TGCGCCAGCAGCCAAGAAAATAGTGAGGCCTATGGCTACACCTTC
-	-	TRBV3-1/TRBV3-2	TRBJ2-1	CASSQAPGQILPRSYNEQFF	TGTGCCAGCAGCCAAGCCCCGGGACAAATTCTCCCACGCTCCTACAATGAGCAGTTCTTC
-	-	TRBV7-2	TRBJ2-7	CASSLVGATYEQYF	TGTGCCAGCAGCTTGGTTGGGGCCACCTACGAGCAGTACTTC
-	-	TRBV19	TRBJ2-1	CASSPYTSTEPYNEQFF	TGTGCCAGTAGTCCTTACACTTCGACTGAGCCCTACAATGAGCAGTTCTTC
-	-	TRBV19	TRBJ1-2	CASSPQGLYGYTF	TGTGCCAGTAGTCCCCAGGGCCTCTATGGCTACACCTTC
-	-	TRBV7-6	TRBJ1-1	CASIGRGNTEAFF	TGTGCCAGCATCGGGAGGGGAAACACTGAAGCTTTCTTT
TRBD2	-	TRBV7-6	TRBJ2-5	CASSLGGGAETQYF	TGTGCCAGCAGCTTGGGCGGGGGGGCGGAGACCCAGTACTTC
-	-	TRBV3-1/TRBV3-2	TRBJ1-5	CASSQDTGTNQPQHF	TGTGCCAGCAGCCAAGATACAGGGACCAATCAGCCCCAGCATTTT
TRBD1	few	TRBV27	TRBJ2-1	CASSGTGYEQFF	TGTGCCAGCAGTGGGACAGGTTATGAGCAGTTCTTC
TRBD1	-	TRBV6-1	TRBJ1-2	CASSESPDRAYGYTF	TGTGCCAGCAGTGAATCTCCCGACAGGGCCTATGGCTACACCTTC
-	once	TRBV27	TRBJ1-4	CASSSRNLNSNEKLFF	TGTGCCAGCAGTTCGCGAAACCTGAATTCAAATGAAAAACTGTTTTTT
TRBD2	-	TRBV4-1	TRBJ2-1	CASSHGLAGGDEQFF	TGCGCCAGCAGCCACGGACTAGCGGGGGGTGATGAGCAGTTCTTC
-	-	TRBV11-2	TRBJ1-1	CASSFVMNTEAFF	TGTGCCAGCAGCTTTGTAATGAACACTGAAGCTTTCTTT
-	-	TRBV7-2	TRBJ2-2	CASSSQAPPLGELFF	TGTGCCAGCAGCTCTCAGGCACCCCCACTCGGGGAGCTGTTTTTT
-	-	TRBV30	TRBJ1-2	CAWTTIGEPSGYTF	TGTGCCTGGACGACCATCGGGGAGCCTAGCGGCTACACCTTC
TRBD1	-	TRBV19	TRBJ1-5	CASSPGTANQPQHF	TGTGCCAGTAGTCCGGGGACAGCAAATCAGCCCCAGCATTTT
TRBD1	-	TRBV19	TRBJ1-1	CASSSGQTNEAFF	TGTGCCAGTAGTTCGGGACAGACAAATGAAGCTTTCTTT
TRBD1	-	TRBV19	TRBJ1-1	CASSIGTGGGTEAFF	TGTGCCAGTAGTATAGGGACAGGGGGAGGCACTGAAGCTTTCTTT
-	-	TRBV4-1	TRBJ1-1	CASSHRPDRREMNTEAFF	TGCGCCAGCAGCCACAGGCCCGACAGGAGAGAGATGAACACTGAAGCTTTCTTT
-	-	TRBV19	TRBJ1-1	CASSKGVLNTEAFF	TGTGCCAGTAGTAAAGGGGTTTTGAACACTGAAGCTTTCTTT
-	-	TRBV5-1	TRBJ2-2	CASSLEGQGVKFF	TGCGCCAGCAGCTTGGAAGGGCAGGGTGTTAAGTTTTTT
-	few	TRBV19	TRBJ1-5	CASSTRGGRGNGAHQPQHF	TGTGCCAGTAGCACCCGGGGGGGCCGCGGGAATGGAGCCCATCAGCCCCAGCATTTT
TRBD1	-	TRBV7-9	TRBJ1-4	CASSLGRAGGGEKLFF	TGTGCCAGCAGCTTAGGACGGGCAGGGGGAGGAGAAAAACTGTTTTTT
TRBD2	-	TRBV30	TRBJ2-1	CAGGLAGANEQFF	TGTGCCGGCGGACTAGCGGGGGCTAATGAGCAGTTCTTC
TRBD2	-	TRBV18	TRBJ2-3	CASSSGERGSIWTDTQYF	TGTGCCAGCTCATCAGGGGAGCGGGGGTCTATTTGGACAGATACGCAGTATTTT
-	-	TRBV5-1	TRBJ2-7	CASSLRGGAREQYF	TGCGCCAGCAGCTTGAGAGGGGGGGCCCGGGAGCAGTACTTC
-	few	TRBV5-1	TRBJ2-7	CASSLGAGEQYF	TGCGCCAGCAGCTTGGGGGCAGGGGAGCAGTACTTC
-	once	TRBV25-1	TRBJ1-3	CASTGYGNTIYF	TGTGCCAGCACAGGGTACGGAAACACCATATATTTT